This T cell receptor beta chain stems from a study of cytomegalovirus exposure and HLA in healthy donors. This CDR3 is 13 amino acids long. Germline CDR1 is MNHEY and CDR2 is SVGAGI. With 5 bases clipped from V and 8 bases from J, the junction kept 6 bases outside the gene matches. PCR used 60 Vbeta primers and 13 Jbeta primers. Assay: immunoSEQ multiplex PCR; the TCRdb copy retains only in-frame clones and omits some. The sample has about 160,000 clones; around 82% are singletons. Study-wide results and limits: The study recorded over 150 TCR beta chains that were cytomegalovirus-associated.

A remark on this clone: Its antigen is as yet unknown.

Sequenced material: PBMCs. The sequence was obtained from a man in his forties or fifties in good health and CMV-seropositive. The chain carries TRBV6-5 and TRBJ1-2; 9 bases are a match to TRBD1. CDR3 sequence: CASSPGQGNGYTF. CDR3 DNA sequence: TGTGCCAGCAGTCCGGGACAGGGAAACGGCTACACCTTC.